This T cell receptor beta chain was sequenced in a study of blood T cell repertoires in COVID-19. Study background: Both acute and convalescent COVID-19 samples were obtained from the United States, Italy and Spain. The analysed material was cDNA or gDNA that came from T cells, B-cell-depleted T cells, or PBMCs.

The germline CDR1 and CDR2 sequences are SGHTA and FQGNSA. V lost 1 base and J 5 bases, leaving 11 bases between the germline ends. CDR3 size: 14 residues. Cohort assignment relied on participant-reported clinical history. Per the original data handling: Nucleated cell counts were estimated from reference gene primer amplification. This table comes from immunoSEQ multiplex PCR, and its TCRdb copy is limited to in-frame clones, with some not included. The V and J calls and clone size are taken from that table; D and trimming were inferred from the DNA. This table holds about 240,000 clones, roughly 89% found once.

The V and J genes are TRBV7-2 and TRBJ2-5; a weak D match, TRBD2 (5 bases). The sequence came from a woman in her 30s with acute COVID-19. Input material: PBMCs or T cells enriched from blood (not recorded which). CDR3 nucleotide sequence: TGTGCCAGCAGCTTAGAGAGGGTGCGGGAGACCCAGTACTTC. It is translated as CASSLERVRETQYF. The full variable domain, rest sourced from reference TRBV7-2 and TRBJ2-5, is GAGVSQSPSNKVTEKGKDVELRCDPISGHTALYWYRQSLGQGLEFLIYFQGNSAPDKSGLPSDRFSAERTGGSVSTLTIQRTQQEDSAVYLCASSLERVRETQYFGPGTRLLVL.